The 13 T cell receptor beta chains listed next were all sequenced from one sample in a study of blood T cell repertoires in COVID-19. Sequenced by immunoSEQ multiplex PCR; TCRdb stores in-frame clones only, minus some. Altogether 250,000 to 350,000 clones are present, 87% being singletons, with the ten largest covering more than 8.5%. Sequences were obtained from PBMCs or T cells enriched from blood (not recorded which). These receptors were taken from a woman aged 18-35 years who had recovered from COVID-19.

The rearrangement links TRBV28 to TRBJ2-3; 7 bases line up with TRBD1. This CDR3 comprises 14 residues. Germline values: CDR1 MDHEN, CDR2 SYDVKM. The V segment lost 8 bases and the J segment 3 bases; nucleotides outside the gene matches: 8. This chain's CDR3 is CASHPARGTDTQYF. CDR3 DNA sequence: TGTGCCAGCCACCCGGCCAGGGGGACAGATACGCAGTATTTT.

V and J are TRBV7-2 and TRBJ2-1; 14 nucleotides line up with TRBD2. Germline loops: CDR1 SGHTA, CDR2 FQGNSA. V lost 4 bases to trimming and J lost 8 bases; unmatched junction nucleotides: 7. The CDR3 length is 16 residues. DNA for the CDR3: TGTGCCAGCAGCTCGGCGGGACTAGCGGGGGTCGATGAGCAGTTCTTC. Amino acid sequence: CASSSAGLAGVDEQFF.

The chain has TRBV23-1 and TRBJ1-5; D possibly corresponds to TRBD1 (6 bases). TRBV23-1 is placed among ORFs of uncertain function. Trimming stripped 2 bases from V and 0 bases from J, with 11 bases between. CDR3 length: 16 amino acids. CDR3: CASSQGGGYSNQPQHF. Here the CDR3 DNA reads TGCGCCAGCAGTCAAGGTGGGGGCTATAGCAATCAGCCCCAGCATTTT.

The chain is built from TRBV2 and TRBJ1-1; TRBD1 matches at 8 bases. The CDR3 is 13 residues long. V shed 11 bases and J 7 bases; nucleotides not matched to a gene: 12. CDR1 and CDR2 from the germline V gene are SNHLY and FYNNEI. Here the CDR3 reads CAQGDRTSLEAFF. Here the CDR3 DNA reads TGTGCCCAAGGGGACAGGACCTCGCTTGAAGCTTTCTTT.

This rearrangement joins TRBV21-1 to TRBJ2-7; no check of the table's D call, TRBD2, against the DNA was made. TRBV21-1 constitutes a pseudogene. This CDR3 region has 15 residues. The CDR3 DNA reads TGTGCCAGCAGCAAGGCGGAGCTAACAACCTACGAGCAGTACTTC. Its translation is CASSKAELTTYEQYF.

Only a few counts were recorded for this clone. The V and J genes are TRBV7-9 and TRBJ1-1; 7 bases match TRBD1. The ends lost 6 bases at V and 6 bases at J; junction bases unmatched: 7. The V gene's germline CDR1 is SEHNR and CDR2 FQNEAQ (reference sequence). The CDR3 spans 13 residues. The CDR3 DNA follows: TGTGCCAGCAGTTTCACCCAGGGGGCTGAAGCTTTCTTT. Its protein is CASSFTQGAEAFF.

V gene TRBV10-3 combines with J gene TRBJ1-4; D perhaps matches TRBD1 (6 bases). Germline V CDR1 and CDR2: ENHRY, SYGVKD. This CDR3 has 15 amino acids. Trimming shortened V by 0 bases and J by 8 bases, and 13 bases separated the two germline ends. CDR3 bases: TGTGCCATCAGTGAGTCTAACAGGGTGGGAGAAAAACTGTTTTTT. Protein product: CAISESNRVGEKLFF.

This chain links TRBV27 with TRBJ1-2, with a possible D match to TRBD1 (6 bases). This CDR3 spans 15 amino acids. CDR1 is MNHEY, CDR2 SMNVEV, per germline (reference sequence). The ends were cut back, 5 bases at V and 2 bases at J, with 15 bases in the middle. The DNA for the CDR3 is TGTGCCAGCAGTCTGCGCCGGGACATGAACTATGGCTACACCTTC. This sequence encodes CASSLRRDMNYGYTF.

The sample holds a few counts of this clone. The rearrangement links TRBV28 to TRBJ1-6; D unclear. The germline V gene encodes CDR1 MDHEN and CDR2 SYDVKM. CDR3 length equals 15 residues. V dropped 8 bases and J dropped 8 bases, with 19 bases sitting between them. The CDR3 coding sequence is TGTGCCAGCCGCCCCCGTGAGCCTACCTATTCACCCCTCCACTTT. Its translation is CASRPREPTYSPLHF.

V is TRBV19 and J is TRBJ2-2; 9 bases line up with TRBD1. Germline CDR1 is LNHDA and CDR2 is SQIVND (reference sequence). The CDR3 length is 15 residues. Trimming removed 6 bases from V and 3 bases from J; junction bases left unmatched: 5. The CDR3 reads CASRLGTGHTGELFF. The CDR3 bases are TGTGCCAGTAGGCTCGGGACAGGGCACACCGGGGAGCTGTTTTTT.

The CDR3 DNA reads TGTGCCAGCTCACGTTCGGCAGGCCGCTCTGGAAACACCATATATTTT. Translation gives CASSRSAGRSGNTIYF. V is TRBV18 and J is TRBJ1-3; D is unresolved. CDR1 KGHSH and CDR2 LQKENI come from the germline V gene. V lost 4 bases and J lost 0, with 13 bases in between. The CDR3 is made up of 16 amino acids.

This chain joins TRBV7-9 and TRBJ2-1; TRBD2 aligns across 9 bases. Per the germline V gene, CDR1 is SEHNR and CDR2 is FQNEAQ (reference sequence). Unmatched junction bases numbered 3, after V lost 1 base and J lost 2 bases. CDR3 length: 16 amino acids. CDR3 bases: TGTGCCAGCAGCTTAGGTAGCGGGAGCCCCTACAATGAGCAGTTCTTC. Translating it yields CASSLGSGSPYNEQFF.

This chain joins TRBV28 and TRBJ2-7; the D is unclear. Germline V gene sequence: CDR1 MDHEN, CDR2 SYDVKM. The CDR3 sequence is 15 residues long. V lost 2 bases to trimming and J lost 5 bases, with 16 bases between them. DNA for the CDR3: TGTGCCAGCAGTTTACTACGAAGTGGCAGCGACGAGCAGTACTTC. Translation gives CASSLLRSGSDEQYF.